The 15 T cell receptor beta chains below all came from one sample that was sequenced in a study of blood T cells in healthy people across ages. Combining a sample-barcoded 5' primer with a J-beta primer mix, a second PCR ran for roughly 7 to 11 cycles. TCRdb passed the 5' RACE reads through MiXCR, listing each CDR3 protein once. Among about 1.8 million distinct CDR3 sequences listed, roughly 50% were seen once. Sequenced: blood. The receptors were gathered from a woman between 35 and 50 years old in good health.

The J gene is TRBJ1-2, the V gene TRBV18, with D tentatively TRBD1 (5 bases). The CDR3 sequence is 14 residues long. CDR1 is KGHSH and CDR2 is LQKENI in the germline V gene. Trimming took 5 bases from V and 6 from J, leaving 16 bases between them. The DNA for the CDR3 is TGTGCCAGCTCATCCGGGGCAGGGTTCGATGGCTACACCTTC. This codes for CASSSGAGFDGYTF.

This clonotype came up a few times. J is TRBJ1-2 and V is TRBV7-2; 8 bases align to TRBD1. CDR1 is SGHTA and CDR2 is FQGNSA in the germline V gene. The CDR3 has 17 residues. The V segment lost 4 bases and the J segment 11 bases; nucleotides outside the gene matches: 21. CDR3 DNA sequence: TGTGCCAGCAGCTCCAATGGTGTCCAGGGGGCGCTTGGGAGGTACACCTTC. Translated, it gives CASSSNGVQGALGRYTF.

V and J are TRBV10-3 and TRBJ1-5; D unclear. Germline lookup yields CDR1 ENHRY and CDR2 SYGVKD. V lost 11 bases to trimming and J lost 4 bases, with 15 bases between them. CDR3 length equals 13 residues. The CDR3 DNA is TGTGCCGTGGGAAGGGATGGAAATCAGCCCCAGCATTTT. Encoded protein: CAVGRDGNQPQHF.

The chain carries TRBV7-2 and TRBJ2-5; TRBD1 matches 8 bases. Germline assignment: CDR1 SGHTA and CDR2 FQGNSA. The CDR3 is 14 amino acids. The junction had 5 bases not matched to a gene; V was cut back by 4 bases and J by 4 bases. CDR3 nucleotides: TGTGCCAGCAGCTCTCGAGGACAGGGAGAGACCCAGTACTTC. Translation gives CASSSRGQGETQYF.

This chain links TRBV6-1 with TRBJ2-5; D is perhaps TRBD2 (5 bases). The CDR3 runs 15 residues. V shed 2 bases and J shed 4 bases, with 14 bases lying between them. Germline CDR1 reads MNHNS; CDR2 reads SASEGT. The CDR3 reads CASSEPGFGGETQYF. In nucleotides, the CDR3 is TGTGCCAGCAGTGAACCGGGGTTCGGTGGAGAGACCCAGTACTTC.

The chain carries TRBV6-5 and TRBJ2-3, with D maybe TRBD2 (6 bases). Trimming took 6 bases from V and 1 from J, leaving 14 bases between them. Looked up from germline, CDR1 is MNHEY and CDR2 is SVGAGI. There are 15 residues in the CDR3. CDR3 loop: CASREGGGGTDTQYF. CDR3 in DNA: TGTGCCAGCAGAGAGGGTGGAGGGGGCACAGATACGCAGTATTTT.

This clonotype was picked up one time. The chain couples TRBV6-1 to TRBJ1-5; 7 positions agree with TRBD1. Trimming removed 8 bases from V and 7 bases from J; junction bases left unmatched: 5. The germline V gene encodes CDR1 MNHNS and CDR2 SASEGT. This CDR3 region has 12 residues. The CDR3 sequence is CASGTEGQPQHF. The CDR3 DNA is TGTGCCAGCGGGACAGAAGGACAGCCCCAGCATTTT.

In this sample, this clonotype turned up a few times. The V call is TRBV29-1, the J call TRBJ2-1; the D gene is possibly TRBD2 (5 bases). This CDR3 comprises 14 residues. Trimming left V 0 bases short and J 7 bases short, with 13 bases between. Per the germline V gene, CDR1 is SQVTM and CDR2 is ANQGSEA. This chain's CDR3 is CSVEEGGRINEQFF. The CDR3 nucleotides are TGCAGCGTTGAAGAGGGCGGGCGGATAAATGAGCAGTTCTTC.

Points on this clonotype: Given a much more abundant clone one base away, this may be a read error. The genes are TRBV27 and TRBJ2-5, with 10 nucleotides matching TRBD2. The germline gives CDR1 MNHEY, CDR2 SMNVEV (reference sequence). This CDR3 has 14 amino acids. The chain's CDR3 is CASRPLAGQETRYF. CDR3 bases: TGTGCCAGCCGTCCACTAGCGGGGCAAGAGACCCGGTACTTC.

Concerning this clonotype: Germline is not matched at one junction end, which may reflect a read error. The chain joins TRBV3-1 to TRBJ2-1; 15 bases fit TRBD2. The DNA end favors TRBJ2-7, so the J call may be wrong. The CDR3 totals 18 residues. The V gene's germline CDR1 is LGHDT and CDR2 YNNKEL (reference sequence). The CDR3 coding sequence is TGTGCCAGCAGTCAAGGACTAGCGGGGGGGCCCAGTAACAATGAGCAGTACTTC. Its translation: CASSQGLAGGPSNNEQYF.

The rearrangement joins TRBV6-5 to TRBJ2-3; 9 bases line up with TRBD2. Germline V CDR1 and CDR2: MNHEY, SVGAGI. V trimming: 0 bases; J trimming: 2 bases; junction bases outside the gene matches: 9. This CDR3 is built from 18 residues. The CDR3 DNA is TGTGCCAGCAGTTACTCGAGGGTTCCTAGCGGGATCACAGATACGCAGTATTTT. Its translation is CASSYSRVPSGITDTQYF.

The CDR3 nucleotides read TGCAGCGCCGGACGGGAACTCTATGGCTACACCTTC. Translated: CSAGRELYGYTF. The gene calls are TRBV29-1 and TRBJ1-2, with D hard to call. Germline V gives CDR1 SQVTM, CDR2 ANQGSEA. V shed 7 bases and J shed 4 bases, with 13 bases lying between them. This CDR3 region has 12 residues. The full variable domain, with the rest looked up from reference TRBV29-1 and TRBJ1-2, is SAVISQKPSRDICQRGTSLTIQCQVDSQVTMMFWYRQQPGQSLTLIATANQGSEATYESGFVIDKFPISRPNLTFSTLTVSNMSPEDSSIYLCSAGRELYGYTFGSGTRLTVV.

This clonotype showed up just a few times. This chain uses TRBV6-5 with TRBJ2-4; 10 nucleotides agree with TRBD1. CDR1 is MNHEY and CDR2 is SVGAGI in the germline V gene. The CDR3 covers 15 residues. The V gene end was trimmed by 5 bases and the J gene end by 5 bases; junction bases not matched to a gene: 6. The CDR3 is CASSRDRGQENIQYF. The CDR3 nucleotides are TGTGCCAGCAGTAGAGACAGGGGGCAGGAAAACATTCAGTACTTC.

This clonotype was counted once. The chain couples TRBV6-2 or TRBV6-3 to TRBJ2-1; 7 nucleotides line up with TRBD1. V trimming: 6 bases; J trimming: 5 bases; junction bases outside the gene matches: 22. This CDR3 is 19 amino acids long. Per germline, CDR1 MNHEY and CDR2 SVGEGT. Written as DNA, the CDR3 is TGTGCCAGCAGCCTCCCCCTACATCGACAGGGCCGGCGGAACAATGAGCAGTTCTTC. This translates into CASSLPLHRQGRRNNEQFF.

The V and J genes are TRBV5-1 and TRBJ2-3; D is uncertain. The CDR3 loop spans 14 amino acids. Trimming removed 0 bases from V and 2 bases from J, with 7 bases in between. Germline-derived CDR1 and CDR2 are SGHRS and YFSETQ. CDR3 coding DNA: TGCGCCAGCAGCTTGGTGTGGAACACAGATACGCAGTATTTT. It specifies CASSLVWNTDTQYF.